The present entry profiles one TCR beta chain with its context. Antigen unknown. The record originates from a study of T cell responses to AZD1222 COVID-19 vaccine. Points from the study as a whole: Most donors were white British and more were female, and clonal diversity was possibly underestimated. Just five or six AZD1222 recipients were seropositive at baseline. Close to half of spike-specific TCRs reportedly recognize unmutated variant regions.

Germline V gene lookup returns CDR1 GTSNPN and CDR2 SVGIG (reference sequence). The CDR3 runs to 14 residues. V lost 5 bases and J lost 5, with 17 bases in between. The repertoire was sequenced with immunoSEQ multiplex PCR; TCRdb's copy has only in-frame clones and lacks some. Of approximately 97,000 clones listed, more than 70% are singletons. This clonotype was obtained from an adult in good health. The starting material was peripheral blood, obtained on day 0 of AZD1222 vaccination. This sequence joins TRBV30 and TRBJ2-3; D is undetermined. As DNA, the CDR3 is TGTGCCTGGCGGACCGGAAAGATTAAAGATACGCAGTATTTT. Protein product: CAWRTGKIKDTQYF.